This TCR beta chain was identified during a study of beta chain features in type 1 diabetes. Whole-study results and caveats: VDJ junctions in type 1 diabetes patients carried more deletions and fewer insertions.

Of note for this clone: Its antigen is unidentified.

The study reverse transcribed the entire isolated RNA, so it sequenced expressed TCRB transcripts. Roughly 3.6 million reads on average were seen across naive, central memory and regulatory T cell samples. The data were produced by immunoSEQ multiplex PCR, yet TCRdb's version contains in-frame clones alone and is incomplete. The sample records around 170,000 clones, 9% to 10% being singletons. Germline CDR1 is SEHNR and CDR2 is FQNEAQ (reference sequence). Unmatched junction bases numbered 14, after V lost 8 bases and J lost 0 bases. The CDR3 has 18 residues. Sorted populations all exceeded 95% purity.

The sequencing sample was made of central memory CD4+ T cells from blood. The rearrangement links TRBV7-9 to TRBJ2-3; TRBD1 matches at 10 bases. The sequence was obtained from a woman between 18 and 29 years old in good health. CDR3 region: CASGQTGGRRASTDTQYF. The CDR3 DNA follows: TGTGCCAGCGGGCAGACAGGGGGCCGGAGGGCCAGCACAGATACGCAGTATTTT. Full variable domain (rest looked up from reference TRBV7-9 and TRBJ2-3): DTGVSQNPRHKITKRGQNVTFRCDPISEHNRLYWYRQTLGQGPEFLTYFQNEAQLEKSRLLSDRFSAERPKGSFSTLEIQRTEQGDSAMYLCASGQTGGRRASTDTQYFGPGTRLTVL.